This T cell receptor (beta chain) is from a study of blood T cell repertoires in COVID-19. Study as a whole: The United States, Italy and Spain provided the acute and convalescent COVID-19 samples. PBMCs, B-cell-depleted T cells, or T cells provided the cDNA or gDNA that made up the material.

Original handling: Estimation of nucleated cell counts relied on the amplification of reference gene primers. Repertoires were generated with immunoSEQ multiplex PCR, while TCRdb's copy carries only in-frame clones and drops some. D and trimming were read from the DNA, whereas the V and J calls and clone size are those reported in that table. The data show around 150,000 clones, roughly four fifths seen once. The germline V gene encodes CDR1 MNHNY and CDR2 SVGAGI (reference sequence). This CDR3 comprises 15 residues. V shed 8 bases and J shed 1 base, with 15 bases lying between them. The receptor was isolated from a woman older than 75 with acute or convalescent COVID-19. The V gene is TRBV6-6, the J gene TRBJ1-5, with D possibly being TRBD1 (5 bases). The sequenced sample was peripheral blood. CDR3 in DNA: TGTGCCAGCGGTTCTTTAAGGGGCAGCAATCAGCCCCAGCATTTT. It translates to CASGSLRGSNQPQHF.